This TCR beta chain was found in a study of blood T cell repertoires in COVID-19. This CDR3 comprises 14 residues. The germline gives CDR1 SGHTA, CDR2 FQGNSA. The J segment lost 6 bases and the V segment lost 5 bases, leaving 7 bases of the junction unmatched. Here immunoSEQ multiplex PCR was the method, and the copy in TCRdb shows in-frame clones only, minus some. The sample includes under 250,000 clones, 82% of them seen just once. The chain recombines TRBV7-2 with TRBJ1-5; 7 bases align to TRBD1. This clonotype was sampled from a woman in her seventies with COVID-19, enrolled during active disease. The sequencing input was peripheral blood. The CDR3 bases are TGTGCCAGCAGCCTCGCTAGGACAGGTCAGCCCCAGCATTTT. The encoded protein is CASSLARTGQPQHF.